These T cell receptor beta chains were read from a single sample in a study of T cell responses to AZD1222 COVID-19 vaccine. Repertoires were generated with immunoSEQ multiplex PCR, while TCRdb's copy carries only in-frame clones and drops some. The sample records 96,000 or so clones, roughly 88% being singletons. Sequencing used peripheral blood, obtained on day 0 of AZD1222 vaccination. These receptors originate from an adult in good health. CDR3s include the opening cysteine and the closing phenylalanine or tryptophan. Fields, in order: J gene, D gene, clone size, V gene, CDR3 protein, CDR3 DNA. The D gene is left open where the match is weak. Clone size appears in some rows only: once, few, many, or a class for an expanded clone.

J gene: TRBJ2-7; D gene: TRBD1; clone size: NA; V gene: TRBV5-5; CDR3 protein: CASSLTYGQGYSYEQYF; CDR3 DNA: TGTGCCAGCAGCTTAACTTACGGACAGGGGTACTCCTACGAGCAGTACTTC
J gene: TRBJ2-2; D gene: NA; clone size: NA; V gene: TRBV27; CDR3 protein: CASTHDATDRTGELFF; CDR3 DNA: TGTGCCAGCACTCACGATGCGACAGATAGGACCGGGGAGCTGTTTTTT
J gene: TRBJ1-1; D gene: NA; clone size: NA; V gene: TRBV20-1; CDR3 protein: CSASRTGEAFF; CDR3 DNA: TGCAGTGCTAGCAGGACCGGTGAAGCTTTCTTT
J gene: TRBJ2-1; D gene: TRBD1; clone size: NA; V gene: TRBV9; CDR3 protein: CASSVATGGVGEQFF; CDR3 DNA: TGTGCCAGCAGCGTAGCCACAGGGGGCGTCGGTGAGCAGTTCTTC
J gene: TRBJ2-6; D gene: NA; clone size: NA; V gene: TRBV20-1; CDR3 protein: CSAGANVLTF; CDR3 DNA: TGCAGTGCGGGGGCCAACGTCCTGACTTTC
J gene: TRBJ2-2; D gene: NA; clone size: NA; V gene: TRBV11-2; CDR3 protein: CASSHRVPPYTGELFF; CDR3 DNA: TGTGCCAGCAGCCACCGGGTCCCCCCCTACACCGGGGAGCTGTTTTTT
J gene: TRBJ1-2; D gene: NA; clone size: once; V gene: TRBV10-3; CDR3 protein: CAISPGTQNYGYTF; CDR3 DNA: TGTGCCATCAGTCCCGGGACACAGAACTATGGCTACACCTTC
J gene: TRBJ1-6; D gene: NA; clone size: once; V gene: TRBV4-2; CDR3 protein: CASSQPGPPKNNSPLHF; CDR3 DNA: TGTGCCAGCAGCCAACCGGGACCCCCCAAGAATAATTCACCCCTCCACTTT
J gene: TRBJ2-3; D gene: NA; clone size: NA; V gene: TRBV28; CDR3 protein: CASSLSQSPDTQYF; CDR3 DNA: TGTGCCAGCAGTTTATCCCAGTCTCCAGATACGCAGTATTTT
J gene: TRBJ2-1; D gene: NA; clone size: NA; V gene: TRBV7-8; CDR3 protein: CASSLAGVSYNEQFF; CDR3 DNA: TGTGCCAGCAGCTTAGCGGGAGTGTCCTACAATGAGCAGTTCTTC